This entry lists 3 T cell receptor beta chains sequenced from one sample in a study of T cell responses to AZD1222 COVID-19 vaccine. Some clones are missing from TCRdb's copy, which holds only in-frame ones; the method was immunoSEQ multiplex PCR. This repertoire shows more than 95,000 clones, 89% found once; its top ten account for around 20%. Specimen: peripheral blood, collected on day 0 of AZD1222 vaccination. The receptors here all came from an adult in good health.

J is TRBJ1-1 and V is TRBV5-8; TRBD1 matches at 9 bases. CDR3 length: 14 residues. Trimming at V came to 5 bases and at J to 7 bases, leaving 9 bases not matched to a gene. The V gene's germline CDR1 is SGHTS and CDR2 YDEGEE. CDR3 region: CASSPGQGRGEAFF. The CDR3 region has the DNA TGTGCCAGCAGTCCGGGACAGGGAAGGGGTGAAGCTTTCTTT.

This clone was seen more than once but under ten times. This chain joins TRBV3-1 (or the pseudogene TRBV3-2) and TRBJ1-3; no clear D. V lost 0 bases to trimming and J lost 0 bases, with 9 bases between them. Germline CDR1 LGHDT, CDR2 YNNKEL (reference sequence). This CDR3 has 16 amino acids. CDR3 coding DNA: TGTGCCAGCAGCCAAGACGTCCCAAGCTCTGGAAACACCATATATTTT. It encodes CASSQDVPSSGNTIYF.

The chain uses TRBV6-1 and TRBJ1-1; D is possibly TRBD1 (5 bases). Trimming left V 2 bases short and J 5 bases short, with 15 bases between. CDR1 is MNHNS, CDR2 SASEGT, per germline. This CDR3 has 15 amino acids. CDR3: CASSESPMRGTEAFF. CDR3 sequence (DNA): TGTGCCAGCAGTGAAAGCCCGATGCGGGGGACTGAAGCTTTCTTT.